These T cell receptor beta chains were read from a single sample in a study of beta chain features in type 1 diabetes. Assay used: immunoSEQ multiplex PCR; TCRdb lists only in-frame clones, some missing. The table shows roughly 340,000 clones, with around 12% occurring only once. The sample consisted of naive CD4+ T cells from blood. These TCRs come from a woman younger than 35 with type 1 diabetes. Each CDR3 is given with its conserved first and last residue. D genes are given only for firm matches.

D: TRBD1; V: TRBV2; J: TRBJ1-1; CDR3: CASSEGRQTGYTEAFF
D: TRBD2; V: TRBV4-2; J: TRBJ2-5; CDR3: CASSQETSGDSILHF
D: TRBD1; V: TRBV30; J: TRBJ1-2; CDR3: CAWKWAGTDGYTF
D: TRBD1; V: TRBV30; J: TRBJ2-3; CDR3: CAHQGAKDTQYF
D: -; V: TRBV2; J: TRBJ1-2; CDR3: CASISNPVRGYTF
D: -; V: TRBV13; J: TRBJ2-6; CDR3: CASRDPGGLSGANVLTF
D: TRBD1; V: TRBV5-5; J: TRBJ2-1; CDR3: CASSLAGGEYNEQFF
D: TRBD2; V: TRBV9; J: TRBJ2-1; CDR3: CASSVALAGGYNEQFF
D: -; V: TRBV9; J: TRBJ1-2; CDR3: CASSVGGDLEAGYTF
D: -; V: TRBV28; J: TRBJ2-5; CDR3: CASSLGGRGRETQYF
D: -; V: TRBV29-1; J: TRBJ2-1; CDR3: CSVHGGGNEQFF
D: TRBD2; V: TRBV7-8; J: TRBJ2-3; CDR3: CASSLYSTSGATDTQYF
D: TRBD2; V: TRBV5-1; J: TRBJ2-1; CDR3: CASSLLAGNNEQFF
D: TRBD1; V: TRBV6-5; J: TRBJ1-6; CDR3: CASSPTGLHNSPLHF
D: -; V: TRBV4-1; J: TRBJ2-7; CDR3: CASSQVLNYEQYF